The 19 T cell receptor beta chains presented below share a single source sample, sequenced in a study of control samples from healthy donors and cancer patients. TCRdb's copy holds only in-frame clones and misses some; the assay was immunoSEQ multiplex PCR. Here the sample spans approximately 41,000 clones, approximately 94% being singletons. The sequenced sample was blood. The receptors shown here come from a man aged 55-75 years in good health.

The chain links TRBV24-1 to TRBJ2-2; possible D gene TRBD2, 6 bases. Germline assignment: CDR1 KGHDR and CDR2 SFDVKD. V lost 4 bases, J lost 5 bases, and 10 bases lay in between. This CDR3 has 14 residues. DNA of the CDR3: TGTGCCACCAGTGACCGGGGGAGAACCGGGGAGCTGTTTTTT. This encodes CATSDRGRTGELFF.

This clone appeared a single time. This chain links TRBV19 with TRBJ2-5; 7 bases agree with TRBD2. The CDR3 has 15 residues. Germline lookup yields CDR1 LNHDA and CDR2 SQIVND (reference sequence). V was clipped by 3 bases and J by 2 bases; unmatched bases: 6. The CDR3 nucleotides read TGTGCCAGTAGTATGGCGTTTAGCGGGCAAGAGACCCAGTACTTC. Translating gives CASSMAFSGQETQYF.

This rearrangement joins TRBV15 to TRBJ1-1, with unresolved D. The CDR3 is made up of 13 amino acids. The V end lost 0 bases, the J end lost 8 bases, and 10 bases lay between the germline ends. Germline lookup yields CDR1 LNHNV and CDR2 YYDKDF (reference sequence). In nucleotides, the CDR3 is TGTGCCACCAGCAGAGACATGGAGGGAGAAGCTTTCTTT. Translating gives CATSRDMEGEAFF. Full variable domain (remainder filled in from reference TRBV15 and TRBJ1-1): DAMVIQNPRYQVTQFGKPVTLSCSQTLNHNVMYWYQQKSSQAPKLLFHYYDKDFNNEADTPDNFQSRRPNTSFCFLDIRSPGLGDTAMYLCATSRDMEGEAFFGQGTRLTVV.

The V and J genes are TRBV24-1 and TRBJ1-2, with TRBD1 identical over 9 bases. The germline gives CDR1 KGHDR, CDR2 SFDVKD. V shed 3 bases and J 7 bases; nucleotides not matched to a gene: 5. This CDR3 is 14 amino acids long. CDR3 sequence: CATSDTPGQGGYTF. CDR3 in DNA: TGTGCCACCAGTGATACTCCGGGACAGGGTGGCTACACCTTC.

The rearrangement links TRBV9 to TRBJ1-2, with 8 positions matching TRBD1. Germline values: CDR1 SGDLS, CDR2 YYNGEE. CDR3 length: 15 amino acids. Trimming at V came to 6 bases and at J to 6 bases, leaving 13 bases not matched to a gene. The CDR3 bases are TGTGCCAGCACCAGTAGACAGGGGATAGTCCATGGCTACACCTTC. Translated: CASTSRQGIVHGYTF. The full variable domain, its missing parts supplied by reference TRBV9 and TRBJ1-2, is DSGVTQTPKHLITATGQRVTLRCSPRSGDLSVYWYQQSLDQGLQFLIQYYNGEERAKGNILERFSAQQFPDLHSELNLSSLELGDSALYFCASTSRQGIVHGYTFGSGTRLTVV.

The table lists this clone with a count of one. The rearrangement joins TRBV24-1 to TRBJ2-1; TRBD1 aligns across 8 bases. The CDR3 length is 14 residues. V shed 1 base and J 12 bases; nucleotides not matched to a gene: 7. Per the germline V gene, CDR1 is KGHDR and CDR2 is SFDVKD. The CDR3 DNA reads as TGTGCCACCAGTGATTTAAGGGACGACAGGGGGCAGTTCTTC. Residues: CATSDLRDDRGQFF.

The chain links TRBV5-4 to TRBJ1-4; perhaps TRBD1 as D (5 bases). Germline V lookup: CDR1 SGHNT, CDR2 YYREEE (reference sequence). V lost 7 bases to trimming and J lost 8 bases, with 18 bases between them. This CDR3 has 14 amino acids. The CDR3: CASSPGAFREKLFF. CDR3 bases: TGTGCCAGCTCACCCGGGGCCTTTAGGGAAAAACTGTTTTTT.

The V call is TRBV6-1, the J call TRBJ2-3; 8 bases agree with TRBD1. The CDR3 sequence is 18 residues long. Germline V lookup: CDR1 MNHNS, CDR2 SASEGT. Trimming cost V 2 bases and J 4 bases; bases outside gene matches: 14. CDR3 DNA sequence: TGTGCCAGCAGTGAACTCATCGACAGGGGATGGAGTCCAGATACGCAGTATTTT. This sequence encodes CASSELIDRGWSPDTQYF.

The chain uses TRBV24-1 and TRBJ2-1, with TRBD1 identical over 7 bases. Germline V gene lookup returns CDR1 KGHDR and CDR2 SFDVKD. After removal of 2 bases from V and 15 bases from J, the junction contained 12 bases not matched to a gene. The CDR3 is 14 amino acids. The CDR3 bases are TGTGCCACCAGTGATTCCCGACAGGGCAATGCGAGGTTCTTC. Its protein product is CATSDSRQGNARFF.

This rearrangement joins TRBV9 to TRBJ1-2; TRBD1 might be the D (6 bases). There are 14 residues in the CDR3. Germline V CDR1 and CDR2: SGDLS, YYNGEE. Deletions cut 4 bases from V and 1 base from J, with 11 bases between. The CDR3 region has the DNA TGTGCCAGCAGCCAGGGGATGGATAACTATGGCTACACCTTC. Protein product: CASSQGMDNYGYTF.

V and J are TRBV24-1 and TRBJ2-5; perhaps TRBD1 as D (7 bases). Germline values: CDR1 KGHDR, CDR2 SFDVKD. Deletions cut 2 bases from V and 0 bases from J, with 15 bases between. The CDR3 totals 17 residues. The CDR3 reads CATSDSRAGGYQETQYF. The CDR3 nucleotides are TGTGCCACCAGTGATTCCAGGGCAGGGGGGTACCAAGAGACCCAGTACTTC.

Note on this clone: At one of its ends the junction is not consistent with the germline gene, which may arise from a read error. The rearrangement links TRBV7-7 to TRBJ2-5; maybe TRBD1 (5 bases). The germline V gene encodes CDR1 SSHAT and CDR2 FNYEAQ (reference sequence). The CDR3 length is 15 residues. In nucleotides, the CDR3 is TGTGCTAGCAGCCCCAGCCAGGGTCTCCAAGAGACCCAGTACTTC. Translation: CASSPSQGLQETQYF. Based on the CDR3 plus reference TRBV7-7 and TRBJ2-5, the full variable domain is GAGVSQSPRYKVTKRGQDVTLRCDPISSHATLYWYQQALGQGPEFLTYFNYEAQPDKSGLPSDRFSAERPEGSISTLTIQRTEQRDSAMYRCASSPSQGLQETQYFGPGTRLLVL.

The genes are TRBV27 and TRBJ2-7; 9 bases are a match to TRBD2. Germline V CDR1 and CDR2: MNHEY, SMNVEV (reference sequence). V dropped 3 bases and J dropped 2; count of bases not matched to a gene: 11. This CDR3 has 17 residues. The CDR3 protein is CASSLLTPSGVAYEQYF. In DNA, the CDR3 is TGTGCCAGCAGTTTGCTGACTCCTAGCGGGGTTGCCTACGAGCAGTACTTC.

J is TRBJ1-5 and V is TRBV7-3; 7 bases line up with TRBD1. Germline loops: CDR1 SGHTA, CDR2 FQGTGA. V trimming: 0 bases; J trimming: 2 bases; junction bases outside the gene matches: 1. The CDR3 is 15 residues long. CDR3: CASSLTGTGNQPQHF. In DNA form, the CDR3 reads TGTGCCAGCAGCTTAACAGGGACAGGCAATCAGCCCCAGCATTTT.

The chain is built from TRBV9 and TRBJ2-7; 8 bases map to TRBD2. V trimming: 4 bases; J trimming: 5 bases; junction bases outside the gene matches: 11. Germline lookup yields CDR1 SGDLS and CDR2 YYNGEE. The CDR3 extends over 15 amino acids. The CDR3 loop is CASSSSGLAGNEQYF. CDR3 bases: TGTGCCAGCAGCTCGTCTGGGCTAGCGGGTAACGAGCAGTACTTC.

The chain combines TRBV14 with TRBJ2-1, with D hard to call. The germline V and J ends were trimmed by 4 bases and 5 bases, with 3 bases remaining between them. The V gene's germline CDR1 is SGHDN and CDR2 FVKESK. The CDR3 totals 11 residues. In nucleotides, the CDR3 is TGTGCCAGCAGCCCCCACAATGAGCAGTTCTTC. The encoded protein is CASSPHNEQFF.

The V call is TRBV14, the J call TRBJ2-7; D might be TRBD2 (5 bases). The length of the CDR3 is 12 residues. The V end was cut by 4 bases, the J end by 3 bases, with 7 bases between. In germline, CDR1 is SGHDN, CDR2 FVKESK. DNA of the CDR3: TGTGCCAGCAGCCCTGACTACTACGAGCAGTACTTC. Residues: CASSPDYYEQYF.

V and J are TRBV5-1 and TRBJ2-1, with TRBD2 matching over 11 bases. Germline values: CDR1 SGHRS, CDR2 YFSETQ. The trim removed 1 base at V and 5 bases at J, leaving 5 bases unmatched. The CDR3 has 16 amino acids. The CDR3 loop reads CASSLYTSGSNNEQFF. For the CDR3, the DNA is TGCGCCAGCAGCTTGTATACTAGCGGGAGTAACAATGAGCAGTTCTTC.

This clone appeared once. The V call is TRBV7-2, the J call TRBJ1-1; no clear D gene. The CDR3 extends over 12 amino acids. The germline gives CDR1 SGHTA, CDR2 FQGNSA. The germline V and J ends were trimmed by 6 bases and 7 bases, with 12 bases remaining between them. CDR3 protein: CASRHEWSEAFF. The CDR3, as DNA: TGTGCCAGCAGGCATGAGTGGAGTGAAGCTTTCTTT. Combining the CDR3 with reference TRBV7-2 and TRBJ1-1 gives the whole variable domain GAGVSQSPSNKVTEKGKDVELRCDPISGHTALYWYRQSLGQGLEFLIYFQGNSAPDKSGLPSDRFSAERTGGSVSTLTIQRTQQEDSAVYLCASRHEWSEAFFGQGTRLTVV.